The clone carrying this T cell receptor beta chain has more than one count but fewer than ten. The antigen remains unidentified. This entry belongs to a study of T-cell memory formation after mild COVID-19. From germline, CDR1 is SGHTA and CDR2 FQGNSA. Trimming took 8 bases from V and 3 from J; bases not matched to a gene: 10. The CDR3 is 15 residues long. Study-level findings and limits: Contracting clones from day 15 to 85 had balanced CD4/CD8; later expanders favoured CD4+.

In TCRdb, the 5' RACE reads were re-called with MiXCR into one record per CDR3 protein. The sample yields around 510,000 distinct CDR3 sequences, about 20% seen once. This receptor was taken from an adult woman who had mild COVID-19 (a few samples of this study predate the infection). Cell type and time point are not known. Sequencing was performed on PBMCs or a T cell subset sorted from them (not recorded which). This chain links TRBV7-2 with TRBJ2-7; 10 bases are shared with TRBD2. CDR3 bases: TGTGCCAGCCATCGGCTAGCGGGAGATGTCTACGAGCAGTACTTC. Encoded protein: CASHRLAGDVYEQYF.